This T cell receptor beta chain was obtained from a study of regulatory T cells in long-lasting Graves disease. Building the TCR beta libraries relied on iRepertoire HTBI primers, and CDR3 regions underwent Arm-PCR. Using its own MiXCR run on the multiplex PCR reads, TCRdb lists one record per CDR3 protein. In the table there are about 540,000 distinct CDR3 sequences, roughly 13% of which are singletons. Regarding the study as a whole: TRBV28, TRBJ1-2 and TRBJ2-5 were favored in persistent disease.

Indicated time point: newly diagnosed GD, antithyroid drugs for less than 3 months. From PBMCs, RNA was extracted and then used to make the TCR library. In its sample, this clonotype was seen many times. Its antigen remains unknown. With V trimmed by 2 bases and J by 10 bases, 6 bases remained unmatched. Germline CDR1 reads SEHNR; CDR2 reads FQNEAQ (reference sequence). The CDR3 is 14 residues long. These data also formed part of another study, on T cells in Graves' hyperthyroidism and ophthalmopathy. From that second work: A lack of ophthalmopathy progression within 18 months defined stable Graves' hyperthyroidism. Initially, a first-round RT-PCR of the TCR CDR3 employed the HTBI primer set.

The chain couples TRBV7-9 to TRBJ2-1; 9 positions agree with TRBD1. This clonotype was obtained from a man aged 25-45 years with Graves disease. Sequences were derived from peripheral blood mononuclear cells (PBMCs), sampled at new diagnosis, from a patient treated with antithyroid drugs. The CDR3 DNA reads as TGTGCCAGCAGCTTATGGACAGGGGAAGGGGAGCAGTTCTTC. Translating gives CASSLWTGEGEQFF.